Listed below are T cell receptor beta chains from one sample, sequenced in a study of blood T cell repertoires in COVID-19. Measured with immunoSEQ multiplex PCR; TCRdb has only the in-frame clones, and not every one. The data show 55,000 to 75,000 clones, approximately 79% seen once. Sequenced sample: peripheral blood. The source is an elderly man with active COVID-19. Both conserved end residues are trimmed from each CDR3. Each record gives: clone size, J gene, V gene, CDR3 protein. Size is stated for part of the rows, as once, few or many counts, or as a class when the clone is expanded.

NA TRBJ1-2 TRBV5-1 ASSPTFTGQGNYGYT
NA TRBJ2-3 TRBV9 ASSGGQGAVPDTQY
NA TRBJ2-5 TRBV9 ASSPTTGRETQY
NA TRBJ2-7 TRBV6-2/TRBV6-3 ASSYGRYEQY
NA TRBJ2-7 TRBV27 ASSSTQGGRYEQY
NA TRBJ2-7 TRBV15 ATSNLGTSEAYEQY
NA TRBJ1-5 TRBV3-1/TRBV3-2 ASSPYRVGQPQH
NA TRBJ1-2 TRBV3-1/TRBV3-2 ASSLAGTARKRGYT
NA TRBJ1-2 TRBV30 AWRDRGGSGYT
NA TRBJ2-1 TRBV9 ASSEGGSYNEQF
NA TRBJ2-4 TRBV11-3 ASSLDGSGVQY
NA TRBJ2-1 TRBV7-9 ASSSRQGSRNEQF
NA TRBJ2-7 TRBV7-2 ASSFGVLGEQY
once TRBJ2-5 TRBV6-5 ASSYKGLAIKETQY
NA TRBJ2-3 TRBV14 ASSRQLASTDTQY
few TRBJ1-1 TRBV19 ASSRYTEAF
NA TRBJ2-3 TRBV12-3/TRBV12-4 ASSQIPDTQY
NA TRBJ2-3 TRBV24-1 ATSEIGLAGGKDTQY
NA TRBJ2-5 TRBV20-1 SASIGEETQY
once TRBJ1-1 TRBV2 ASSGQGYTEAF
NA TRBJ2-2 TRBV7-7 ASSEHWTDPGELF
once TRBJ2-3 TRBV18 ASSVTGADTQY
few TRBJ1-3 TRBV15 ATSRDLFTIY
few TRBJ2-3 TRBV5-4 ASSLKQRGGRDTQY